Sequencing of this T cell receptor beta chain was carried out in a study of blood T cell repertoires in COVID-19. V lost 7 bases to trimming and J lost 8 bases, with 14 bases between them. The CDR3 runs to 13 residues. Germline-derived CDR1 and CDR2 are SGHTA and FQGNSA. Grouping used clinical history reported by participants in a survey and questionnaire. Produced via immunoSEQ multiplex PCR; TCRdb's table is partial and in-frame only. This table holds fewer than 300,000 clones, 90% found once. Sequencing was carried out using PBMCs or T cells enriched from blood (not recorded which). The receptor comes from a woman aged 25 to 39 who had recovered from COVID-19. This chain uses TRBV7-2 with TRBJ1-4, with D perhaps TRBD1 (6 bases). The CDR3 region is CASMDPGDEKLFF. CDR3 in DNA: TGTGCCAGCATGGACCCAGGGGACGAAAAACTGTTTTTT.